Below are 4 T cell receptor beta chains sequenced from a single sample in a study of PD-1 blockade in classical Hodgkin lymphoma. Assay: immunoSEQ multiplex PCR; the TCRdb copy retains only in-frame clones and omits some. The sample has 90,000 to 120,000 clones, roughly 87% seen once; the top ten hold about 20%. Brentuximab vedotin exposure varied, and every patient relapsed after autologous stem cell transplantation. The source material was peripheral blood mononuclear cells (PBMCs), sampled before the second cycle of nivolumab. Receptors were obtained from a human donor with classical Hodgkin lymphoma.

V is TRBV11-2 and J is TRBJ1-1; 8 bases fit TRBD1. Per germline, CDR1 SGHAT and CDR2 FQNNGV. The CDR3 contains 15 residues. V gave up 5 bases and J gave up 5 bases; unmatched junction bases: 10. The CDR3 DNA follows: TGTGCCAGCAGCACCCAGGGGGCCAGGTCGACTGAAGCTTTCTTT. This gives the protein CASSTQGARSTEAFF.

This chain joins TRBV19 and TRBJ2-3; 11 nucleotides match TRBD2. Trimming removed 7 bases from V and 8 bases from J; junction bases left unmatched: 8. There are 14 residues in the CDR3. CDR1 is LNHDA, CDR2 SQIVND, per germline (reference sequence). Here the CDR3 reads CASTDSGRAGTQYF. For the CDR3, the DNA is TGTGCCAGTACCGATAGCGGGAGGGCTGGTACGCAGTATTTT.

Note on this clone: A junction boundary mismatches the germline segment, possibly from a read error. J is TRBJ2-1 and V is TRBV6-6; 8 positions match TRBD2. CDR1 is MNHNY, CDR2 SVGAGI, per germline (reference sequence). The CDR3 has 15 residues. CDR3 in amino acids: CASSYHMTSDNEQFF. As DNA, the CDR3 is TGTGCCAGCAGTTACCATATGACTAGCGACAACGAGCAGTTCTTC.

This clone was seen only once. The rearrangement joins TRBV25-1 to TRBJ2-1; TRBD2 matches 7 bases. The V gene's germline CDR1 is MGHDK and CDR2 SYGVNS. V was pared by 2 bases and J by 0 bases, with 1 base of the junction left unmatched. The CDR3 totals 15 residues. This chain's CDR3 is CASSEGGSSYNEQFF. CDR3 in DNA: TGTGCCAGCAGTGAAGGCGGGAGCTCCTACAATGAGCAGTTCTTC.